A single sample gave rise to the 3 T cell receptor beta chains below, sequenced in a study of blood T cell repertoires in COVID-19. Here immunoSEQ multiplex PCR was the method, and the copy in TCRdb shows in-frame clones only, minus some. Found here are about 150,000 clones, around 87% of them singletons; the top ten hold under 7.5%. Sequencing input: peripheral blood. These receptors originate from a man older than 75 with acute or convalescent COVID-19.

The chain has TRBV3-1 (or the pseudogene TRBV3-2) and TRBJ2-1, with 12 bases identical to TRBD2. Germline CDR1 reads LGHDT; CDR2 reads YNNKEL (reference sequence). This CDR3 has 15 residues. Unmatched junction bases numbered 7, after V lost 7 bases and J lost 6 bases. This chain's CDR3 is CASTLGTSGFNEQFF. The CDR3 DNA sequence: TGTGCCAGCACCTTGGGGACTAGCGGGTTCAATGAGCAGTTCTTC.

The CDR3 DNA reads as TGTGCCAGCAGTGAAGGGCCGACGGGGACCCAGTACTTC. Protein: CASSEGPTGTQYF. The rearrangement uses TRBV2 and TRBJ2-5; no clear D. Germline V gene sequence: CDR1 SNHLY, CDR2 FYNNEI. Trimming removed 1 base at V and 7 bases at J, with 10 bases between. CDR3 length: 13 residues. Supplemented by reference TRBV2 and TRBJ2-5, the full variable domain reads EPEVTQTPSHQVTQMGQEVILRCVPISNHLYFYWYRQILGQKVEFLVSFYNNEISEKSEIFDDQFSVERPDGSNFTLKIRSTKLEDSAMYFCASSEGPTGTQYFGPGTRLLVL.

The chain employs TRBV28 and TRBJ2-1, with 9 positions matching TRBD1. CDR3 length: 16 residues. After removal of 6 bases from V and 8 bases from J, the junction contained 14 bases not matched to a gene. The germline CDR1 and CDR2 sequences are MDHEN and SYDVKM. As DNA, the CDR3 is TGTGCCAGCAGGCCCGGAACCGGGACAGGGAGGGATGAGCAGTTCTTC. Its translation is CASRPGTGTGRDEQFF. Variable domain in full (rest from reference TRBV28 and TRBJ2-1): DVKVTQSSRYLVKRTGEKVFLECVQDMDHENMFWYRQDPGLGLRLIYFSYDVKMKEKGDIPEGYSVSREKKERFSLILESASTNQTSMYLCASRPGTGTGRDEQFFGPGTRLTVL.